Following are 3 T cell receptor beta chains from one sample sequenced in a study of Graves' ophthalmopathy and Graves' hyperthyroidism. RNA transcripts provided the template for amplifying TCR beta CDR3 regions. RT-PCR in the first round used HTBI primers; a second-round multiplex PCR followed. TCRdb used MiXCR to reprocess the multiplex PCR reads, holding one entry per CDR3 protein. The sample records under 250,000 distinct CDR3 sequences, less than 30% being singletons. Sequenced: peripheral blood. All receptors come from a man aged 50 to 60 with Graves' ophthalmopathy.

This clonotype was detected many times. The CDR3 DNA reads TGTGCCAGCAGCTTAGAGGGTAGGGAGACCCAGTACTTC. Protein product: CASSLEGRETQYF. The rearrangement uses TRBV11-2 and TRBJ2-5; D not certain. CDR1 is SGHAT and CDR2 is FQNNGV in the germline V gene. The CDR3 is 13 amino acids. The germline V and J ends were trimmed by 0 bases and 5 bases, with 7 bases remaining between them.

In this sample, this clonotype turned up many times. The junction and the germline gene differ at one end; a read error may be behind it. The chain combines TRBV6-2 or TRBV6-3 with TRBJ2-7, with D unclear. CDR1 is MNHEY, CDR2 SVGEGT, per germline. There are 13 residues in the CDR3. CDR3 amino acids: CAGSTDGAYEQYF. The CDR3, as DNA: TGTGCCGGCAGCACCGACGGAGCCTACGAGCAGTACTTC.

This clonotype came up many times. The CDR3 loop reads CAIGRGDTGELFF. The CDR3 nucleotides are TGTGCCATCGGTCGGGGGGACACCGGGGAGCTGTTTTTT. The rearrangement joins TRBV10-3 to TRBJ2-2, with TRBD2 matching 7 bases. In germline, CDR1 is ENHRY, CDR2 SYGVKD. The V and J ends lost 8 bases and 3 bases, in that order; junction bases with no gene match: 3. CDR3 size: 13 residues.